This TCR beta chain was identified during a study of cytomegalovirus exposure and HLA in healthy donors. V was shortened by 7 bases and J by 2 bases, with 12 bases between the two germline ends. The CDR3 sequence is 14 residues long. Germline V gene data show CDR1 as MNHNS and CDR2 as SASEGT. Use of 60 Vbeta and 13 Jbeta primers characterized the PCR. Here immunoSEQ multiplex PCR was the method, and the copy in TCRdb shows in-frame clones only, minus some. The sample lists around 160,000 clones, 60% to 85% seen once, with about 6.7% in the top ten. The sequence was collected from a woman aged 40 to 55 in good health and CMV-seropositive. The rearrangement uses TRBV6-1 and TRBJ1-3, with a weak D call TRBD1 (6 bases). Material for sequencing was PBMCs. Here the CDR3 DNA reads TGTGCCAGCACCGAAGGACAGCCTGGAAACACCATATATTTT. Protein sequence: CASTEGQPGNTIYF.